This T cell receptor beta chain was captured by sequencing in a study of blood T cell repertoires in COVID-19. The data were produced by immunoSEQ multiplex PCR, yet TCRdb's version contains in-frame clones alone and is incomplete. The sample holds approximately 68,000 clones, about 81% seen once. The CDR3 sequence is 14 residues long. Germline CDR1 and CDR2: KGHSH and LQKENI. Trimming left V 3 bases short and J 7 bases short, with 10 bases between. This TCR was sampled from a human donor in a cohort sampled during active COVID-19. The sequencing input was peripheral blood. The chain combines TRBV18 with TRBJ1-6; no reliable D call. The CDR3 nucleotides are TGTGCCAGCTCACCTACAGAAAACAATTCACCCCTCCACTTT. Translated, it gives CASSPTENNSPLHF.